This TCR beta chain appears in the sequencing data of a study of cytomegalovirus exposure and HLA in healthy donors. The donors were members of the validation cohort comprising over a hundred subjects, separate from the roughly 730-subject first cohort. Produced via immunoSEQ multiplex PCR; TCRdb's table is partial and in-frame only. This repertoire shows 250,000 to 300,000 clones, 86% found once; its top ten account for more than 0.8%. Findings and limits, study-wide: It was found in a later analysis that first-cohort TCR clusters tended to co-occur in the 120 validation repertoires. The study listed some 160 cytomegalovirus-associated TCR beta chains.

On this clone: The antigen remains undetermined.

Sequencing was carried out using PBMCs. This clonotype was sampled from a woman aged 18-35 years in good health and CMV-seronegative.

The CDR3 sequence is CASSLQQGGVQYF. DNA of the CDR3: TGTGCCAGCAGCTTACAGCAGGGAGGGGTGCAGTACTTC. The chain employs TRBV7-3 and TRBJ2-7; TRBD2 agrees at 7 bases. The CDR3 spans 13 residues. Germline trimming cut 2 bases from V and 9 bases from J; bases unmatched to any gene: 7. Germline CDR1 reads SGHTA; CDR2 reads FQGTGA.